A selection of T cell receptor beta chains follows, all from one sample in a study of blood T cells in healthy people across ages. TCRdb re-analysed the 5' RACE reads in MiXCR, keeping a single row per CDR3 protein. The sample lists some 1,800,000 distinct CDR3 sequences; around 42% were seen once. Sequencing input: blood. These receptors came from a human donor in good health. CDR3s include the opening cysteine and the closing phenylalanine or tryptophan. D genes are given only for firm matches. Only part of the rows carry a size: once, few, many, or a class if the clone is expanded.

D: TRBD1
V: TRBV7-2
size: NA
J: TRBJ1-4
CDR3: CASSQTGVDKLFF
DNA: TGTGCCAGCAGCCAGACAGGGGTAGACAAACTGTTTTTT

D: TRBD2
V: TRBV24-1
size: NA
J: TRBJ2-1
CDR3: CATSPWSGGSSYNEQFF
DNA: TGTGCCACCAGTCCATGGTCTGGCGGGAGCTCCTACAATGAGCAGTTCTTC

D: NA
V: TRBV7-3
size: NA
J: TRBJ1-1
CDR3: CASSPRPFSGEAFF
DNA: TGTGCCAGCAGCCCTAGACCCTTTAGTGGTGAAGCTTTCTTT

D: NA
V: TRBV12-3/TRBV12-4
size: NA
J: TRBJ1-2
CDR3: CASSFGGIGYTF
DNA: TGTGCCAGCAGTTTTGGGGGAATTGGCTACACCTTC

D: TRBD2
V: TRBV7-2
size: NA
J: TRBJ2-5
CDR3: CASSLFSGAQETQYF
DNA: TGTGCCAGCAGCTTGTTTAGCGGGGCGCAAGAGACCCAGTACTTC

D: TRBD1
V: TRBV12-3/TRBV12-4
size: NA
J: TRBJ1-2
CDR3: CASSQGTGQGVAGYGYTF
DNA: TGTGCCAGCAGTCAGGGGACGGGACAGGGGGTAGCAGGCTATGGCTACACCTTC

D: NA
V: TRBV7-2
size: NA
J: TRBJ2-1
CDR3: CASSLERAGEQFF
DNA: TGTGCCAGCAGCTTAGAACGAGCAGGTGAGCAGTTCTTC

D: TRBD2
V: TRBV12-3/TRBV12-4
size: many
J: TRBJ2-1
CDR3: CASRPRTSVAEQFF
DNA: TGTGCCAGCAGACCTAGGACTAGCGTAGCTGAGCAGTTCTTC

D: TRBD2
V: TRBV29-1
size: NA
J: TRBJ2-7
CDR3: CSVYGGDTNYEQYF
DNA: TGCAGCGTTTACGGGGGGGACACTAACTACGAGCAGTACTTC

D: TRBD1
V: TRBV20-1
size: NA
J: TRBJ1-1
CDR3: CSAPGTGGYKTEAFF
DNA: TGCAGTGCCCCCGGGACAGGGGGTTACAAGACTGAAGCTTTCTTT

D: NA
V: TRBV20-1
size: NA
J: TRBJ1-4
CDR3: CSAPTWSAATNEKLFF
DNA: TGCAGTGCCCCCACCTGGTCCGCCGCAACTAATGAAAAACTGTTTTTT

D: TRBD2
V: TRBV9
size: few
J: TRBJ2-3
CDR3: CASSALRLARTDTQYF
DNA: TGTGCCAGCAGCGCGCTCAGACTAGCGCGCACAGATACGCAGTATTTT

D: NA
V: TRBV2
size: NA
J: TRBJ1-2
CDR3: CASSGGRLYGYTF
DNA: TGTGCCAGCAGTGGGGGCCGGCTCTATGGCTACACCTTC

D: NA
V: TRBV6-1
size: NA
J: TRBJ2-6
CDR3: CASSGYGASVLTF
DNA: TGTGCCAGCAGTGGCTATGGGGCCAGCGTCCTGACTTTC

D: TRBD2
V: TRBV24-1
size: few
J: TRBJ2-1
CDR3: CATSDSLRGTTHNEQFF
DNA: TGTGCCACCAGTGATTCCCTACGTGGGACTACCCACAATGAGCAGTTCTTC

D: NA
V: TRBV5-5
size: NA
J: TRBJ1-2
CDR3: CASSTLDSPLYGYTF
DNA: TGTGCCAGCAGCACCTTGGACAGTCCCTTATATGGCTACACCTTC

D: NA
V: TRBV7-9
size: once
J: TRBJ2-5
CDR3: CAGSLYEETQYF
DNA: TGTGCCGGCAGCTTATATGAGGAGACCCAGTACTTC

D: NA
V: TRBV5-5
size: NA
J: TRBJ1-1
CDR3: CASSLLSLPDEAFF
DNA: TGTGCCAGCAGCTTGTTAAGCCTTCCAGATGAAGCTTTCTTT

D: NA
V: TRBV29-1
size: few
J: TRBJ1-6
CDR3: CSVKQGDNSPLHF
DNA: TGCAGCGTCAAACAGGGAGATAATTCACCCCTCCACTTT

D: TRBD2
V: TRBV29-1
size: once
J: TRBJ2-3
CDR3: CSVGFGGMDMQYF
DNA: TGCAGCGTTGGCTTCGGGGGGATGGATATGCAGTATTTT

D: TRBD2
V: TRBV20-1
size: NA
J: TRBJ2-3
CDR3: CSARSGTSGPLRTDTQYF
DNA: TGCAGTGCTAGATCCGGGACTAGCGGACCTTTGCGGACAGATACGCAGTATTTT

D: TRBD2
V: TRBV4-2
size: few
J: TRBJ2-5
CDR3: CASSQVSGTRIQETQYF
DNA: TGTGCCAGCAGCCAAGTTTCCGGGACTAGGATTCAAGAGACCCAGTACTTC

D: NA
V: TRBV18
size: NA
J: TRBJ2-5
CDR3: CASARGAAQETQYF
DNA: TGTGCCAGCGCACGGGGAGCAGCCCAAGAGACCCAGTACTTC